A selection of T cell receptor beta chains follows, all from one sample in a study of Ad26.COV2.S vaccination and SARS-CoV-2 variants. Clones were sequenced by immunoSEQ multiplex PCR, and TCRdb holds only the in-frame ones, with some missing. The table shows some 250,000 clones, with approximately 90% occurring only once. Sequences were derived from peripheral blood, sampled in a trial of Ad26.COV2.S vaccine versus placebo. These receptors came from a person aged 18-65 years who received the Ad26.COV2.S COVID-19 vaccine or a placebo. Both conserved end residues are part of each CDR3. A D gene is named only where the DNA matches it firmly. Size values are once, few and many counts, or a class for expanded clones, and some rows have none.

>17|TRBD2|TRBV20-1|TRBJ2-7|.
TGCAGTGCTAGTGTCACTAGCGGCTGGGAGAGGGGCTACGAGCAGTACTTC
CSASVTSGWERGYEQYF
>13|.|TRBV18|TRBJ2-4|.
TGTGCCAGCTCATACGGGCCCGAAAACATTCAGTACTTC
CASSYGPENIQYF
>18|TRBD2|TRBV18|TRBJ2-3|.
TGTGCCAGCTCACCACCGCCTAGCGGGGGTCCTAGGACAGATACGCAGTATTTT
CASSPPPSGGPRTDTQYF
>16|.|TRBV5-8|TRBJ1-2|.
TGTGCCAGCAGCTTGGTGGGGCCAGGGACTAACTATGGCTACACCTTC
CASSLVGPGTNYGYTF
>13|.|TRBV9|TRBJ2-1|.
TGTGCCAGCAGCGTAGCCGGGAACAATGAGCAGTTCTTC
CASSVAGNNEQFF
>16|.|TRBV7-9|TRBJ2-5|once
TGTGCCAGCAGCGCAGGCGGGGCAGGCCGAGAAGAGACCCAGTACTTC
CASSAGGAGREETQYF
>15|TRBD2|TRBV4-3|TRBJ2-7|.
TGCGCCAGCAGCCTTATCACTAGCGGGGCCGCCGAGCAGTACTTC
CASSLITSGAAEQYF
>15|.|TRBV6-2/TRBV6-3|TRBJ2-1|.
TGTGCCAGCAGTTACTCCGGGACCCTTTACAATGAGCAGTTCTTC
CASSYSGTLYNEQFF
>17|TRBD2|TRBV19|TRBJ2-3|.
TGTGCCAGTAGTATTCTCGTAGCGGGAGGCCTCACAGATACGCAGTATTTT
CASSILVAGGLTDTQYF
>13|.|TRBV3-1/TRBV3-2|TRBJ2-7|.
TGTGCCAGCAGCCAAGGGAGCGGCTACGAGCAGTACTTC
CASSQGSGYEQYF
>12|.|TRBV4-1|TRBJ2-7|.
TGCGCCAGCAGCCATGCGTTCGGAGAGCAGTACTTC
CASSHAFGEQYF
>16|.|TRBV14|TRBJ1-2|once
TGTGCCAGCAGCCAAGATCCCCGGGGGCGCGAAGATGGCTACACCTTC
CASSQDPRGREDGYTF
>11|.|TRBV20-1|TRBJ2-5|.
TGCAGTGCGGAGAACCAAGAGACCCAGTACTTC
CSAENQETQYF
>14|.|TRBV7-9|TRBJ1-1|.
TGTGCCAGCAGCTTAGGTACAGGGTGGACTGAAGCTTTCTTT
CASSLGTGWTEAFF
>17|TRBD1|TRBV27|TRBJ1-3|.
TGTGCCAGCAGTCCCTTGGGACAGGGGGCGGCTGGAAACACCATATATTTT
CASSPLGQGAAGNTIYF
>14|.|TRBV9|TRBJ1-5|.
TGTGCCAGCAGCGTAGATGACAGATATCAGCCCCAGCATTTT
CASSVDDRYQPQHF
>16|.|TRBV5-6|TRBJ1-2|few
TGTGCCAGCAGCTTGGCTGGGATACGCGGGAAAATCGGCTACACCTTC
CASSLAGIRGKIGYTF
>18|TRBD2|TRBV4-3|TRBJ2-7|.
TGCGCCAGCAGCCAAGCGGCTAGCGGGGGGGCCGATGCCTACGAGCAGTACTTC
CASSQAASGGADAYEQYF
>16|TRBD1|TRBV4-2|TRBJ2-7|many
TGTGCCAGCAGCCAAGATGTGCGGACAGGTAGAGACGAGCAGTACTTC
CASSQDVRTGRDEQYF
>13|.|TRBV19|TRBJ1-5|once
TGTGCCAGTAGTGGCAGGGAGCATCAGCCCCAGCATTTT
CASSGREHQPQHF
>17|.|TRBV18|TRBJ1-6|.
TGTGCCAGCTCACCTTTACCCCCGGGCCCCGGCGATTCACCCCTCCACTTT
CASSPLPPGPGDSPLHF
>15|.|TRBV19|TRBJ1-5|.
TGTGCCAGTAGGGGGGAGGGAAACAGCAATCAGCCCCAGCATTTT
CASRGEGNSNQPQHF
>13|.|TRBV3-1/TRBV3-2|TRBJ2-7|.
TGTGCCAGCAGCTTTCCTTTAGGCGGCGAGCAGTACTTC
CASSFPLGGEQYF
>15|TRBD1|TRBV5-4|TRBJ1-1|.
TGTGCCAGCAGCCCTCGGGGACAGGGGACCACTGAAGCTTTCTTT
CASSPRGQGTTEAFF
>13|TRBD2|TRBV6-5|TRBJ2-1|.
TGTGCCAGCACTAGCGGTTCCTACAATGAGCAGTTCTTC
CASTSGSYNEQFF
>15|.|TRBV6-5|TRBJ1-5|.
TGTGCCAGCAGTAAGGACAGAAATAGCAATCAGCCCCAGCATTTT
CASSKDRNSNQPQHF
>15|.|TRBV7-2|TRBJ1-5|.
TGTGCCAGCAGCTTAGGATGGACTATTGGGCAGCCCCAGCATTTT
CASSLGWTIGQPQHF
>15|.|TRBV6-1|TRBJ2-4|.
TGTGCCAGCAGTGATTTCCAGGGTTTGGGGAACATTCAGTACTTC
CASSDFQGLGNIQYF
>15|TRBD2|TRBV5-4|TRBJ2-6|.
TGTGCCAGCAATCAGGGAGGGTCCGGGGCCAACGTCCTGACTTTC
CASNQGGSGANVLTF
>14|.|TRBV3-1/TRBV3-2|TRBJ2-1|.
TGTGCCAGCAGCCAAGGGCGCGTGTACAATGAGCAGTTCTTC
CASSQGRVYNEQFF
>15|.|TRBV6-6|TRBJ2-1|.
TGTGCCAGCAGTTACTCCCGGGGATCTCGCAATGAGCAGTTCTTC
CASSYSRGSRNEQFF
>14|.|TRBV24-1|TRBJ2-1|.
TGTGCCACCAGTCGTGAGGGCCCGGTAAATGAGCAGTTCTTC
CATSREGPVNEQFF
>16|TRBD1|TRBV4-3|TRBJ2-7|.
TGCGCCAGCAGCCAGATGGCCGGGACAGGAGCCTACGAGCAGTACTTC
CASSQMAGTGAYEQYF
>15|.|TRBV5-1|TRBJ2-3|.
TGCGCCAGCAGCTTAGGACTACCTTTACCAGATACGCAGTATTTT
CASSLGLPLPDTQYF
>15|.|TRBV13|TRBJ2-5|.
TGTGCCAGCAGCTTAGAACAGGGAGGGAGGGAGACCCAGTACTTC
CASSLEQGGRETQYF
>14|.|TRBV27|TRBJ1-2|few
TGTGCCAGCAGTTTTAACTACAGGGACTATGGCTACACCTTC
CASSFNYRDYGYTF
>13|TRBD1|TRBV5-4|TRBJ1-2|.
TGTGCCAGCACCACGGACAGGGCGGGAGGCTACACCTTC
CASTTDRAGGYTF
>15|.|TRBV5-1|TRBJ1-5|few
TGCGCCAGCAAGGCGACAGGAGACCCTAATCAGCCCCAGCATTTT
CASKATGDPNQPQHF
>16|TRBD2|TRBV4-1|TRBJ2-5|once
TGCGCCAGCAGCCAATTAGCGGGGGTCATCCAAGAGACCCAGTACTTC
CASSQLAGVIQETQYF
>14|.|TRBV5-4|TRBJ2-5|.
TGTGCCAGCAGCCCGCATGGGTCCGGGCAGACCCAGTACTTC
CASSPHGSGQTQYF
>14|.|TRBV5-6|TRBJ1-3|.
TGTGCCAGCAGCGTGACGGGTTCCGGAAACACCATATATTTT
CASSVTGSGNTIYF
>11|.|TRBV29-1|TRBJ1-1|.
TGCAGCGCCTTGGACTTACTTGAAGCTTTCTTT
CSALDLLEAFF